This TCR beta chain derives from a study of shared clonotypes between healthy human individuals. The V and J ends lost 4 bases and 2 bases, in that order; junction bases with no gene match: 8. This CDR3 has 15 residues. Germline CDR1 is SGHRS and CDR2 is YFSETQ. This clone has just one count. Antigen unknown. It was CD45RO-negative cells, positively selected for CCR7, that made up naive CD8 cells, with terminally differentiated effector memory CD45RA+ cells excluded. In the authors' workflow: Filtering of immunoSEQ junctional sequences could not match full-length read filtering. TCRdb's table, derived via immunoSEQ multiplex PCR, lists solely in-frame clones and lacks some. V, J and clone size were drawn from that table, and D and trimming were deduced from the DNA. The data show hundreds of thousands of clones, roughly 95% seen once. Overall study findings and caveats: Around 5% of naive CD4 clonotypes were common to several donors. It was expected that sequencing depth would affect clonotype sharing among donors.

The specimen sequenced was naive CD8+ T cells sorted from blood. This clonotype was obtained from a woman between 25 and 40 years old in good health. J is TRBJ2-7 and V is TRBV5-1; TRBD2 aligns across 8 bases. CDR3 sequence reads: CASSASGGPPYEQYF. CDR3 bases: TGCGCCAGCAGCGCAAGCGGGGGCCCCCCCTACGAGCAGTACTTC.